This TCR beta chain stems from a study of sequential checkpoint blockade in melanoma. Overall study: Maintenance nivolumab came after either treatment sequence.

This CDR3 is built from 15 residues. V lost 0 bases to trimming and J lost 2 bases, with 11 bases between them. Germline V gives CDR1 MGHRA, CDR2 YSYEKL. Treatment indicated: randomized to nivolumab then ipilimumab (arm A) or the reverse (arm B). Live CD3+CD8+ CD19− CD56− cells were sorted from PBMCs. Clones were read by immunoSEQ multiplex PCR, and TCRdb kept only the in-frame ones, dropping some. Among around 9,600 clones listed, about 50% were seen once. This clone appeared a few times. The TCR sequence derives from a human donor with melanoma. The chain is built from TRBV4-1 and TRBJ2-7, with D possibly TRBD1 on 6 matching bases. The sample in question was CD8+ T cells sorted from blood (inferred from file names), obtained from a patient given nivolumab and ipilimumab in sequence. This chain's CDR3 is CASSQDPRGTYEQYF. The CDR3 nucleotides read TGCGCCAGCAGCCAAGACCCAAGGGGGACCTACGAGCAGTACTTC.